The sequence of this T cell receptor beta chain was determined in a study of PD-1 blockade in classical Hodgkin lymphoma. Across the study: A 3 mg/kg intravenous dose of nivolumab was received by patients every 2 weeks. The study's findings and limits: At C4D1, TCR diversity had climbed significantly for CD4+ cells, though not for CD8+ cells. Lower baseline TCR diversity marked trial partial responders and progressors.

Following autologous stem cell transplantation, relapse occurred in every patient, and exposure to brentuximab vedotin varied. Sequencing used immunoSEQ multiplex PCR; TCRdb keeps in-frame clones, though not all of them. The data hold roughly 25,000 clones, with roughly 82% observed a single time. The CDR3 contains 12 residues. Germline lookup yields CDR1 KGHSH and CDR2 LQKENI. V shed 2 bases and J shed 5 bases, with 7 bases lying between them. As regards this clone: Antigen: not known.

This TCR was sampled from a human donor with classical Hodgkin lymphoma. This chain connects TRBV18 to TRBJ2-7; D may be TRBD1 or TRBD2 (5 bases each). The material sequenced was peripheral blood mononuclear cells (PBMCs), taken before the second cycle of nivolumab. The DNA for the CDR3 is TGTGCCAGCTCACCAGGGGGACACGAGCAGTACTTC. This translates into CASSPGGHEQYF.